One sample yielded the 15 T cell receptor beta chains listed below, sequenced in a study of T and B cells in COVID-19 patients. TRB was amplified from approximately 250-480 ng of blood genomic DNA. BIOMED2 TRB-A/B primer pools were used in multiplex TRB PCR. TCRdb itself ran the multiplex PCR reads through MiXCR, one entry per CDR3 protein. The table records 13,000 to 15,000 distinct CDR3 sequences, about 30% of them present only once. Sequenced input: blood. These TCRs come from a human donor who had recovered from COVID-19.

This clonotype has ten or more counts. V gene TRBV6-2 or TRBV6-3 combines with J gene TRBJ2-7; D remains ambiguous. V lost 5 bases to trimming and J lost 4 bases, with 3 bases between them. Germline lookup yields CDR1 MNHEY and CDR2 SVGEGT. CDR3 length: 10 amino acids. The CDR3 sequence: CASSHYEQYF. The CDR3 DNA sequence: TGTGCCAGCAGTCATTACGAGCAGTACTTC.

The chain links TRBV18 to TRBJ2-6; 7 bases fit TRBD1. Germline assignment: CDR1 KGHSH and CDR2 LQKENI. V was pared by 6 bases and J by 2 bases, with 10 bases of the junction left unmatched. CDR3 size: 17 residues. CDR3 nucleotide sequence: TGTGCCAGCTCCCGGGACAGCTCCCCTACTGGGGCCAACGTCCTGACTTTC. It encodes CASSRDSSPTGANVLTF.

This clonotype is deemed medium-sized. The CDR3 region is CSAGDRANEKLFF. The DNA of the CDR3 is TGCAGCGCCGGGGATCGGGCTAATGAAAAACTGTTTTTT. This sequence joins TRBV29-1 and TRBJ1-4; D is uncertain. The CDR3 is 13 amino acids. Trimming took 7 bases from V and 3 from J, leaving 12 bases between them. Germline CDR1 SQVTM, CDR2 ANQGSEA.

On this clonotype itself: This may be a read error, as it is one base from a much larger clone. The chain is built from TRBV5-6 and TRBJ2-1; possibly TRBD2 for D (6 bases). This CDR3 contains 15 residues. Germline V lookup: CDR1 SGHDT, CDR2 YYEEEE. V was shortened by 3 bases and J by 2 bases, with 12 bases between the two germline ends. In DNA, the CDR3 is TGTGCCAGCAGCTCTCTCGGGGGTCCCTACAATGAGCAGTTCTTC. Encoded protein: CASSSLGGPYNEQFF.

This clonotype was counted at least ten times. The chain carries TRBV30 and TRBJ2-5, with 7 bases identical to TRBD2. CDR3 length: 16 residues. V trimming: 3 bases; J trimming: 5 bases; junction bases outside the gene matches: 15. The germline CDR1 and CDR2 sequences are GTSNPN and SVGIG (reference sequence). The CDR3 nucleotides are TGTGCCTGGAGCGTCCCGGGGGGAGTGGTCGGGGAGACCCAGTACTTC. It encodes CAWSVPGGVVGETQYF.

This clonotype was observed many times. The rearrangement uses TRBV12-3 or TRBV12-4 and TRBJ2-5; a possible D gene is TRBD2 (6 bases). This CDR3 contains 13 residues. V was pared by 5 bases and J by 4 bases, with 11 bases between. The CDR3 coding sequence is TGTGCCAGCAGTAACCCCGGGGGAGAGACCCAGTACTTC. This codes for CASSNPGGETQYF.

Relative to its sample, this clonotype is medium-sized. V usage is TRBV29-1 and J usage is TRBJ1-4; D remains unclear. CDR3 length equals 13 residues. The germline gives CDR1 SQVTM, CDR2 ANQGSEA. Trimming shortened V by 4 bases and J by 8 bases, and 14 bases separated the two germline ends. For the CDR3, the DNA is TGCAGCGTTGTAGGTCAGATACAGGAAAAACTGTTTTTT. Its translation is CSVVGQIQEKLFF.

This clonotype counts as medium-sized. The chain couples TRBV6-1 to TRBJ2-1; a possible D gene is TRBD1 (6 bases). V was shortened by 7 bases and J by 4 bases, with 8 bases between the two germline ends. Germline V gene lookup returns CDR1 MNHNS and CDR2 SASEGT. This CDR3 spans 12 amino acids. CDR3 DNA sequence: TGTGCCAGCATACAGGGATACAATGAGCAGTTCTTC. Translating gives CASIQGYNEQFF.

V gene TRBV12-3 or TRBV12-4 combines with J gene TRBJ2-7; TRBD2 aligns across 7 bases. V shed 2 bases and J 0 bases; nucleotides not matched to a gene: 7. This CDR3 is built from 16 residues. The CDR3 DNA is TGTGCCAGCAGTTTAATGGGAGGGGTTAGCTCCTACGAGCAGTACTTC. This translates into CASSLMGGVSSYEQYF.

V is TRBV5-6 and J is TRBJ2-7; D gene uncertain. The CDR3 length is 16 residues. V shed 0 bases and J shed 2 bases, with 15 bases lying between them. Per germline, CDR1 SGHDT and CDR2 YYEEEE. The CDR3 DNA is TGTGCCAGCAGCTTGGGTCTCCAGATGCGAACCTACGAGCAGTACTTC. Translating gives CASSLGLQMRTYEQYF.

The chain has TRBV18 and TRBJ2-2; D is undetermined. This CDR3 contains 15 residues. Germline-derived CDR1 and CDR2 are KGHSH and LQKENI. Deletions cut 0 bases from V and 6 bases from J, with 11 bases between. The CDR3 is CASSPPRSGAGELFF. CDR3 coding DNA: TGTGCCAGCTCACCACCACGGTCGGGTGCCGGGGAGCTGTTTTTT.

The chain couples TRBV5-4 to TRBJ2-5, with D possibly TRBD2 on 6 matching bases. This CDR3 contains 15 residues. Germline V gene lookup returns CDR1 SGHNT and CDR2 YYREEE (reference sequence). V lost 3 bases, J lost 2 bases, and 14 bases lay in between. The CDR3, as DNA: TGTGCCAGCAGCTCCCCGGGGGTTGGACAAGAGACCCAGTACTTC. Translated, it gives CASSSPGVGQETQYF.

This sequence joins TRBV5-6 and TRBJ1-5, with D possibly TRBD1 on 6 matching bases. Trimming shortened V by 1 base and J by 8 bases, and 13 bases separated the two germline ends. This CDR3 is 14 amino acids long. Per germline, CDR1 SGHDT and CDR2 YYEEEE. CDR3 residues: CASSLTGRGKPQHF. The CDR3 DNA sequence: TGTGCCAGCAGCTTGACTGGCAGGGGAAAGCCCCAGCATTTT.

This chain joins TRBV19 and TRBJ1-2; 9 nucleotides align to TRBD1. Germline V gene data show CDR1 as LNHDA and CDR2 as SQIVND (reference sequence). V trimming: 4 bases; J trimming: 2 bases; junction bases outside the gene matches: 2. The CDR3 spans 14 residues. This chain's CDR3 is CASSTGTGNYGYTF. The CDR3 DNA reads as TGTGCCAGTAGTACCGGGACAGGGAACTATGGCTACACCTTC.

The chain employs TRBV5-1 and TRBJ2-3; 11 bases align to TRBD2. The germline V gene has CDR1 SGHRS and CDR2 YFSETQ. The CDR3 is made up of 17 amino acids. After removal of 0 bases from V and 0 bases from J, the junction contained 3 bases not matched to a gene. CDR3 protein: CASSLALAGGSTDTQYF. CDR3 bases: TGCGCCAGCAGCTTGGCCCTAGCGGGGGGTAGCACAGATACGCAGTATTTT.